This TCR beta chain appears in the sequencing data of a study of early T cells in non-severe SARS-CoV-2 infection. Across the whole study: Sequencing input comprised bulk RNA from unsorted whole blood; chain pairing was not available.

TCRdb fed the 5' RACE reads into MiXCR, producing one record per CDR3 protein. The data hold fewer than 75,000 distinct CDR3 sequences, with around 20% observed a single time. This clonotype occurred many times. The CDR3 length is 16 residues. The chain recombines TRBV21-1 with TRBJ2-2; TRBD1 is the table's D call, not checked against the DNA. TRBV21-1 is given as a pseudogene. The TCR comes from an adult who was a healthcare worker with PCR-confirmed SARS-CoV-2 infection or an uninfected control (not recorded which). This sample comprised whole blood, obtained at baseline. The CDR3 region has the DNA TGTGCCAGCAGCGGGGCAGGGGACTGGAACACCGGGGAGCTGTTTTTT. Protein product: CASSGAGDWNTGELFF.